Reported below is one T cell receptor (beta chain). CDR1 and CDR2 from the germline V gene are SGHRS and YFSETQ. The junction had 11 bases not matched to a gene; V was cut back by 6 bases and J by 8 bases. The CDR3 runs 16 residues. This sample is drawn from a study of blood T cell repertoires in COVID-19. Study as a whole: Material from acute and convalescent COVID-19 was sourced from the United States, Italy and Spain. Nucleic acid was either cDNA or gDNA, and it came from T cells, B-cell-depleted T cells, or PBMCs.

Sequencing was performed with immunoSEQ multiplex PCR; in TCRdb, only in-frame clones are kept and a portion is missing. The data show 220,000 or so clones, with around four fifths seen just once and less than 6.5% held by the top ten. The genes are TRBV5-1 and TRBJ2-1; 13 positions agree with TRBD2. Sequencing was carried out using peripheral blood. This clonotype originated in a woman aged 55-70 years who had recovered from COVID-19. The CDR3 region is CASTPLLAGGNDEQFF. In DNA form, the CDR3 reads TGCGCCAGCACCCCCTTACTAGCGGGGGGGAACGATGAGCAGTTCTTC.